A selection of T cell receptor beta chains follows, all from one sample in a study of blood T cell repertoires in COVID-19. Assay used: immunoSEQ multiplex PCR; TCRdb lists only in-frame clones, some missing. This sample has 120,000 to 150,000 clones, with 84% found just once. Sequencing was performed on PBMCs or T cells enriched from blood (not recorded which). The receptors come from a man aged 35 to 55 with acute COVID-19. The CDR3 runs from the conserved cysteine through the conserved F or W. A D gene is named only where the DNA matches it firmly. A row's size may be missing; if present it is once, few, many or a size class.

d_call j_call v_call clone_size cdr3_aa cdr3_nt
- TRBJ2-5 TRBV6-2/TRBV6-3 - CASSYYGETQYF TGTGCCAGCAGTTACTACGGAGAGACCCAGTACTTC
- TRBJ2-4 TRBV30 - CAWSVLAKNIQYF TGTGCCTGGAGTGTACTAGCCAAAAACATTCAGTACTTC
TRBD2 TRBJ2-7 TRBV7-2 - CASSSKTSSREQYF TGTGCCAGCAGCTCGAAGACTAGCTCGCGCGAGCAGTACTTC
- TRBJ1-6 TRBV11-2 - CASTLTRNSPLHF TGTGCCAGCACCCTAACTAGGAATTCACCCCTCCACTTT
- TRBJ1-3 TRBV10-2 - CASSGTTGNTIYF TGCGCCAGCAGTGGGACTACTGGAAACACCATATATTTT
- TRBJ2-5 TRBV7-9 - CASSFHTDQETQYF TGTGCCAGCAGCTTTCATACAGACCAAGAGACCCAGTACTTC
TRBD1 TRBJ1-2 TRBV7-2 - CASSLVRDRNYGYTF TGTGCCAGCAGCTTAGTACGGGACAGGAACTATGGCTACACCTTC
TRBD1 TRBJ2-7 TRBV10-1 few CASSERTGEGYEQYF TGCGCCAGCAGTGAGAGGACAGGGGAGGGATACGAGCAGTACTTC
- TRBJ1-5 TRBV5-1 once CASSLGSVNQPQHF TGCGCCAGCAGCTTGGGTTCAGTAAATCAGCCCCAGCATTTT
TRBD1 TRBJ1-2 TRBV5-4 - CASSSLDRGDWGYTF TGTGCCAGCAGCTCTTTGGACAGGGGGGATTGGGGCTACACCTTC
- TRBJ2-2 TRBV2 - CASSGPPGELFF TGTGCCAGCAGTGGGCCCCCCGGGGAGCTGTTTTTT
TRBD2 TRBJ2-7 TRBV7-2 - CASSFYSGSSYEQYF TGTGCCAGCAGCTTCTATAGCGGGAGTTCGTACGAGCAGTACTTC
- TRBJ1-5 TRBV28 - CASSLLPFRHSTSGNQPQHF TGTGCCAGCAGTCTACTCCCCTTCAGGCACAGCACTTCGGGCAATCAGCCCCAGCATTTT
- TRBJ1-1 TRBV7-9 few CASSSHRYEAFF TGTGCCAGCAGCTCACACAGATATGAAGCTTTCTTT
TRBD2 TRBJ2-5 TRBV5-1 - CASSLVLAGYQETQYF TGCGCCAGCAGCTTGGTTCTAGCGGGTTACCAAGAGACCCAGTACTTC
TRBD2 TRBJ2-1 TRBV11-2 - CASSFSGSGEQFF TGTGCCAGCAGCTTTAGCGGGAGCGGTGAGCAGTTCTTC
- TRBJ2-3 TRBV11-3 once CASSLGGSTDTQYF TGTGCCAGCAGCTTAGGAGGGTCCACAGATACGCAGTATTTT
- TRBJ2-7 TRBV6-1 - CASSGQDLRGGDEQYF TGTGCCAGCAGTGGACAGGACCTTCGTGGGGGGGACGAGCAGTACTTC
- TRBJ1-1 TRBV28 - CASRVGSTEAFF TGTGCCAGCAGGGTGGGGAGCACTGAAGCTTTCTTT
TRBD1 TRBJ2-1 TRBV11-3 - CASSKGQDNEQFF TGTGCCAGCAGCAAGGGACAGGACAATGAGCAGTTCTTC
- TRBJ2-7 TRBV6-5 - CASSYSEDTDYEQYF TGTGCCAGCAGTTACTCAGAGGACACAGACTACGAGCAGTACTTC
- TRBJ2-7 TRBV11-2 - CASSLAEGFEQYF TGTGCCAGCAGCTTAGCGGAGGGATTCGAGCAGTACTTC
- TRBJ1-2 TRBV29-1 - CTSWENYGYTF TGCACCTCGTGGGAGAACTATGGCTACACCTTC
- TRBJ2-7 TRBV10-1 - CASGRGREPYEQYF TGCGCCAGCGGCCGCGGCAGGGAACCCTACGAGCAGTACTTC
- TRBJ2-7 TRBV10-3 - CAISDGTSSSYEQYF TGTGCCATCAGTGACGGGACTTCGAGCTCCTACGAGCAGTACTTC
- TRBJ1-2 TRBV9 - CASTWGLADGYTF TGTGCCAGCACGTGGGGCCTAGCGGATGGCTACACCTTC
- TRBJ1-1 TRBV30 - CAWNPSWGQANTEAFF TGTGCCTGGAACCCCTCTTGGGGACAAGCGAACACTGAAGCTTTCTTT
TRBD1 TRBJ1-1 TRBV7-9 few CASSFRTGTTEAFF TGTGCCAGCAGTTTCCGGACAGGGACCACTGAAGCTTTCTTT
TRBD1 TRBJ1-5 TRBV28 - CASTREGQGYQPQHF TGTGCCAGCACCCGAGAGGGACAGGGGTATCAGCCCCAGCATTTT
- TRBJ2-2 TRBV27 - CASSSNRDMITGELFF TGTGCCAGCAGTTCAAACCGGGACATGATCACCGGGGAGCTGTTTTTT
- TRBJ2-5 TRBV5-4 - CASSLRDSEETQYF TGTGCCAGCAGCTTGAGGGACTCCGAAGAGACCCAGTACTTC
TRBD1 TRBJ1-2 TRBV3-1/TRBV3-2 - CASSPLTGRQDGYTF TGTGCCAGCAGCCCGCTGACAGGGCGGCAGGATGGCTACACCTTC
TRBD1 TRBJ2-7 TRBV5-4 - CASSSPTGPYEQYF TGTGCCAGCAGCTCCCCGACAGGGCCCTACGAGCAGTACTTC
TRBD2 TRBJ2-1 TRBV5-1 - CASGLPGGGNEQFF TGCGCCAGCGGGCTCCCGGGGGGGGGCAATGAGCAGTTCTTC
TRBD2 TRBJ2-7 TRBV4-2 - CASSQGGSGGWREQYF TGTGCCAGCAGCCAAGGAGGTAGCGGGGGTTGGAGAGAGCAGTACTTC
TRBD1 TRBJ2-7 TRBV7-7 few CASSSGQGWTYEQYF TGTGCCAGCAGCTCAGGACAGGGGTGGACCTACGAGCAGTACTTC
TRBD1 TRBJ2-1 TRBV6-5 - CASSRQGPTYNEQFF TGTGCCAGCAGTCGACAGGGTCCGACCTACAATGAGCAGTTCTTC
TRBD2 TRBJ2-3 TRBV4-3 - CASSRLAGGLTSTDTQYF TGCGCCAGCAGCCGACTAGCGGGGGGGCTCACTAGCACAGATACGCAGTATTTT
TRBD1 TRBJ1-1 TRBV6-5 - CASNPDRGEFEAFF TGTGCCAGCAACCCGGACAGGGGGGAATTTGAAGCTTTCTTT
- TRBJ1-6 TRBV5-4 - CASSLDAGYSPLHF TGTGCCAGCAGCTTGGATGCAGGGTATTCACCCCTCCACTTT
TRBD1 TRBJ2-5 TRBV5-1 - CASSLTRGRGETQYF TGCGCCAGCAGCTTGACCAGGGGGCGCGGGGAGACCCAGTACTTC
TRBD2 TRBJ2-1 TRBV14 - CASSPLAGGGNEQFF TGTGCCAGCAGCCCCCTAGCGGGAGGGGGAAATGAGCAGTTCTTC
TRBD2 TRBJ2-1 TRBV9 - CASSVDSGRDNEQFF TGTGCCAGCAGCGTAGATAGCGGGAGAGACAATGAGCAGTTCTTC
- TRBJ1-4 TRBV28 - CASSLRGRGSNEKLFF TGTGCCAGCAGTTTAAGGGGTAGGGGGAGTAATGAAAAACTGTTTTTT
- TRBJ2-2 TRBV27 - CASSPMASVTGELFF TGTGCCAGCAGTCCAATGGCTAGCGTCACCGGGGAGCTGTTTTTT
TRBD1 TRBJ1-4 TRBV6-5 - CASSDRGMKNEKLFF TGTGCCAGCAGCGACAGGGGGATGAAGAATGAAAAACTGTTTTTT
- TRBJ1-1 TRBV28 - CASSLFDRMNTEAFF TGTGCCAGCAGTTTATTTGACAGAATGAACACTGAAGCTTTCTTT
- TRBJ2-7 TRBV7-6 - CASSLRQGFFHEQYF TGTGCCAGCAGCTTACGTCAGGGGTTTTTCCACGAGCAGTACTTC
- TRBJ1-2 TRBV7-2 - CASTQIPWGGIDYGYTF TGTGCCAGCACCCAGATACCTTGGGGGGGGATTGACTATGGCTACACCTTC
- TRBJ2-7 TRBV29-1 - CSVESRGEQYF TGCAGCGTTGAAAGCAGGGGCGAGCAGTACTTC
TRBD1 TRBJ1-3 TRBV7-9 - CASRWDSGNTIYF TGTGCCAGCCGCTGGGACAGTGGAAACACCATATATTTT
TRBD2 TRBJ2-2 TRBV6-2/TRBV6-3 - CASSHGLAGDGTGELFF TGTGCCAGCAGCCACGGGTTAGCGGGAGATGGAACCGGGGAGCTGTTTTTT
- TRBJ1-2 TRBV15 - CATSRERTFHGYTF TGTGCCACCAGCAGAGAAAGGACTTTTCATGGCTACACCTTC
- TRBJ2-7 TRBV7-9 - CASSTRSGSSYEQYF TGTGCCAGCAGCACCCGTAGCGGAAGCTCCTACGAGCAGTACTTC
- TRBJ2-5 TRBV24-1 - CATSQDYKETQYF TGTGCCACCAGTCAGGACTATAAAGAGACCCAGTACTTC
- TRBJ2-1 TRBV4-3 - CASSPRRGSYNEQFF TGCGCCAGCAGCCCTCGAAGAGGGTCCTACAATGAGCAGTTCTTC
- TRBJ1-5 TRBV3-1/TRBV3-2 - CASSQSRRQPQHF TGTGCCAGCAGCCAAAGTCGGCGGCAGCCCCAGCATTTT
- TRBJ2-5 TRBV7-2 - CASSLDPAVRETQYF TGTGCCAGCAGCTTAGATCCGGCGGTCAGAGAGACCCAGTACTTC
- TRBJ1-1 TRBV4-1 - CASSGRMNTEAFF TGCGCCAGCAGCGGGAGGATGAACACTGAAGCTTTCTTT